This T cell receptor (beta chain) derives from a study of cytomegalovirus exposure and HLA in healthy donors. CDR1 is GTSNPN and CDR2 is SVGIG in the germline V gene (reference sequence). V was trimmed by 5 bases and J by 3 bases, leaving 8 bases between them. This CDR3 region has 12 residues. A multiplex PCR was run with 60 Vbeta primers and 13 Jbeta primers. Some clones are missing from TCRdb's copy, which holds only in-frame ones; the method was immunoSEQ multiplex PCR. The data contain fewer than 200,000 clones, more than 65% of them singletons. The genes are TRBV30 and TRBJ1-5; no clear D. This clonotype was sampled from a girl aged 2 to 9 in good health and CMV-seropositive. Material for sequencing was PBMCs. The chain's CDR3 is CAWGRDNQPQHF. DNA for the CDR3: TGTGCCTGGGGACGGGACAATCAGCCCCAGCATTTT.